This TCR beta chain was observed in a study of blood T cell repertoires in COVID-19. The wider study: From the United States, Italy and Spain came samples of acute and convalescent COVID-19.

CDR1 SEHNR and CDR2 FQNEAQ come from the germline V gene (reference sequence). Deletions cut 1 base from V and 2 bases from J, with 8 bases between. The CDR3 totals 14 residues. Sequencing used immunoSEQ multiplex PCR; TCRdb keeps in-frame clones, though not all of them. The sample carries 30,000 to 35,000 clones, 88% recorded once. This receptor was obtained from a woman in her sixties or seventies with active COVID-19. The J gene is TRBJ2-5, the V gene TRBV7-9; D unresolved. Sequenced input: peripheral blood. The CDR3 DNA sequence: TGTGCCAGCAGCTTAGTAAGCCGGCAAGAGACCCAGTACTTC. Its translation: CASSLVSRQETQYF.